Listed below are T cell receptor beta chains from one sample, sequenced in a study of identical twins. MiXCR was run by TCRdb on the 5' RACE reads, yielding one entry per CDR3 protein. This table holds 450,000 to 650,000 distinct CDR3 sequences, more than 9% found once. The sample was also linked to a second study, of yellow fever vaccine responses in identical twins.

Sequences were obtained from PBMCs. These receptors originate from a young woman in good health. Each CDR3 is given with its conserved first and last residue. A D gene is named only where the DNA matches it firmly. Not all rows give a size; the values are once, few, many and, for expanded clones, a class.

j_call: TRBJ2-1; v_call: TRBV27; clone_size: -; d_call: TRBD1; cdr3_aa: CASSLSMTGGGEQFF; cdr3_nt: TGTGCCAGCAGTTTGTCGATGACAGGGGGAGGGGAGCAGTTCTTC
j_call: TRBJ1-3; v_call: TRBV14; clone_size: -; d_call: TRBD1; cdr3_aa: CASSAWTGASGNTIYF; cdr3_nt: TGTGCCAGCAGCGCCTGGACAGGGGCCTCTGGAAACACCATATATTTT
j_call: TRBJ2-3; v_call: TRBV25-1; clone_size: many; d_call: -; cdr3_aa: CASSGDSRLYSTDTQYF; cdr3_nt: TGTGCCAGCAGTGGCGATAGCAGACTTTATAGCACAGATACGCAGTATTTT
j_call: TRBJ2-1; v_call: TRBV20-1; clone_size: many; d_call: -; cdr3_aa: CSARASDYNEQFF; cdr3_nt: TGCAGTGCTAGGGCTAGCGACTACAATGAGCAGTTCTTC
j_call: TRBJ2-1; v_call: TRBV5-4; clone_size: -; d_call: -; cdr3_aa: CASSSPGVQANEQFF; cdr3_nt: TGTGCCAGCAGCTCCCCCGGGGTTCAGGCGAATGAGCAGTTCTTC
j_call: TRBJ2-1; v_call: TRBV10-2; clone_size: many; d_call: -; cdr3_aa: CASSGLGAGEQFF; cdr3_nt: TGCGCCAGCAGTGGGCTCGGGGCAGGCGAGCAGTTCTTC
j_call: TRBJ2-7; v_call: TRBV25-1; clone_size: many; d_call: TRBD2; cdr3_aa: CATRGLAGAEQYF; cdr3_nt: TGTGCCACCAGAGGCCTAGCGGGAGCCGAGCAGTACTTC
j_call: TRBJ1-4; v_call: TRBV6-1; clone_size: few; d_call: -; cdr3_aa: CASSRHTDATNEKLFF; cdr3_nt: TGTGCCAGCAGCCGTCACACAGATGCAACTAATGAAAAACTGTTTTTT
j_call: TRBJ2-2; v_call: TRBV2; clone_size: -; d_call: -; cdr3_aa: CASRNLMETNTGELFF; cdr3_nt: TGTGCCAGCAGGAATTTGATGGAAACAAACACCGGGGAGCTGTTTTTT
j_call: TRBJ1-6; v_call: TRBV20-1; clone_size: few; d_call: TRBD1; cdr3_aa: CSARRQGRNSPLHF; cdr3_nt: TGCAGTGCTAGACGACAGGGGCGTAATTCACCCCTCCACTTT
j_call: TRBJ1-5; v_call: TRBV5-1; clone_size: many; d_call: TRBD1; cdr3_aa: CASSWGDRSGQPQHF; cdr3_nt: TGCGCCAGCAGCTGGGGGGACAGGTCTGGACAGCCCCAGCATTTT
j_call: TRBJ2-5; v_call: TRBV12-3/TRBV12-4; clone_size: -; d_call: -; cdr3_aa: CASSTHRVGETQYF; cdr3_nt: TGTGCCAGCAGCACTCACAGGGTGGGAGAGACCCAGTACTTC
j_call: TRBJ2-7; v_call: TRBV29-1; clone_size: many; d_call: -; cdr3_aa: CSPSWVYEQYF; cdr3_nt: TGCAGCCCCTCATGGGTTTACGAGCAGTACTTC
j_call: TRBJ2-5; v_call: TRBV9; clone_size: few; d_call: -; cdr3_aa: CASSVGVEETQYF; cdr3_nt: TGTGCCAGCAGCGTAGGGGTGGAAGAGACCCAGTACTTC
j_call: TRBJ2-2; v_call: TRBV7-9; clone_size: -; d_call: -; cdr3_aa: CASSLDSHTGELFF; cdr3_nt: TGTGCCAGCAGCTTGGACAGTCACACCGGGGAGCTGTTTTTT
j_call: TRBJ2-3; v_call: TRBV29-1; clone_size: many; d_call: -; cdr3_aa: CSVRLLRDTQYF; cdr3_nt: TGCAGCGTCCGCCTTTTGAGAGATACGCAGTATTTT
j_call: TRBJ2-5; v_call: TRBV12-3/TRBV12-4; clone_size: many; d_call: -; cdr3_aa: CASSFRGSSSQETQYF; cdr3_nt: TGTGCCAGCAGTTTCCGGGGTTCTAGCAGCCAAGAGACCCAGTACTTC
j_call: TRBJ1-1; v_call: TRBV28; clone_size: many; d_call: TRBD1; cdr3_aa: CASSLGQGLRTEAFF; cdr3_nt: TGTGCCAGCAGCTTGGGACAGGGATTACGCACTGAAGCTTTCTTT
j_call: TRBJ1-2; v_call: TRBV20-1; clone_size: few; d_call: -; cdr3_aa: CSARSSGERGGYTF; cdr3_nt: TGCAGTGCTAGAAGTTCGGGGGAAAGGGGTGGCTACACCTTC
j_call: TRBJ2-1; v_call: TRBV5-1; clone_size: -; d_call: TRBD2; cdr3_aa: CASSNTGGEQFF; cdr3_nt: TGCGCCAGCAGCAATACGGGGGGTGAGCAGTTCTTC
j_call: TRBJ1-5; v_call: TRBV12-3/TRBV12-4; clone_size: few; d_call: -; cdr3_aa: CASSLQGIGNQPQHF; cdr3_nt: TGTGCCAGCAGCCTACAGGGAATAGGCAATCAGCCCCAGCATTTT
j_call: TRBJ2-2; v_call: TRBV18; clone_size: -; d_call: TRBD2; cdr3_aa: CASSPRGLAGQNTGELFF; cdr3_nt: TGTGCCAGCTCCCCGCGGGGACTAGCGGGACAGAACACCGGGGAGCTGTTTTTT
j_call: TRBJ1-1; v_call: TRBV5-6; clone_size: -; d_call: -; cdr3_aa: CASSLEGGVTEAFF; cdr3_nt: TGTGCCAGCAGCTTGGAGGGGGGAGTCACTGAAGCTTTCTTT
j_call: TRBJ2-7; v_call: TRBV4-3; clone_size: few; d_call: -; cdr3_aa: CASSQVQGNSYEQYF; cdr3_nt: TGCGCCAGCAGCCAAGTTCAGGGAAACTCCTACGAGCAGTACTTC
j_call: TRBJ2-3; v_call: TRBV29-1; clone_size: -; d_call: -; cdr3_aa: CSVEWALERSDTQYF; cdr3_nt: TGCAGCGTTGAATGGGCTCTGGAACGGTCAGATACGCAGTATTTT
j_call: TRBJ2-7; v_call: TRBV12-3/TRBV12-4; clone_size: -; d_call: -; cdr3_aa: CASSLDGTLYEQYF; cdr3_nt: TGTGCCAGCAGTTTAGACGGGACCCTCTACGAGCAGTACTTC
j_call: TRBJ2-7; v_call: TRBV12-3/TRBV12-4; clone_size: many; d_call: TRBD1; cdr3_aa: CASSLGQGYEQYF; cdr3_nt: TGTGCCAGCAGCTTGGGACAGGGCTACGAGCAGTACTTC
j_call: TRBJ1-1; v_call: TRBV3-1; clone_size: -; d_call: -; cdr3_aa: CASSAMGGTEAFF; cdr3_nt: TGTGCCAGCAGCGCGATGGGTGGTACTGAAGCTTTCTTT
j_call: TRBJ2-7; v_call: TRBV6-1; clone_size: many; d_call: -; cdr3_aa: CASSPRGGAGSYEQYF; cdr3_nt: TGTGCCAGCAGCCCCCGGGGTGGGGCTGGATCCTACGAGCAGTACTTC
j_call: TRBJ2-3; v_call: TRBV9; clone_size: few; d_call: -; cdr3_aa: CASSPTWKRGVPDTQYF; cdr3_nt: TGTGCCAGCAGCCCAACATGGAAACGGGGTGTACCAGATACGCAGTATTTT
j_call: TRBJ2-1; v_call: TRBV4-1; clone_size: -; d_call: -; cdr3_aa: CASSPRGVNSYNEQFF; cdr3_nt: TGCGCCAGCAGCCCCCGCGGGGTAAACTCCTACAATGAGCAGTTCTTC
j_call: TRBJ1-1; v_call: TRBV7-9; clone_size: many; d_call: -; cdr3_aa: CASSLVSSMNTEAFF; cdr3_nt: TGTGCCAGCAGCTTAGTCAGCAGCATGAACACTGAAGCTTTCTTT
j_call: TRBJ2-5; v_call: TRBV4-1; clone_size: -; d_call: -; cdr3_aa: CASSQVGLTETQYF; cdr3_nt: TGCGCCAGCAGCCAAGTCGGACTCACCGAGACCCAGTACTTC
j_call: TRBJ2-7; v_call: TRBV10-2; clone_size: many; d_call: TRBD2; cdr3_aa: CASSEGLALDEQYF; cdr3_nt: TGCGCCAGCAGTGAGGGACTAGCGTTGGACGAGCAGTACTTC
j_call: TRBJ2-7; v_call: TRBV3-1; clone_size: few; d_call: -; cdr3_aa: CASSQLKTVSYEQYF; cdr3_nt: TGTGCCAGCAGCCAATTAAAGACAGTCTCCTACGAGCAGTACTTC
j_call: TRBJ2-6; v_call: TRBV29-1; clone_size: -; d_call: -; cdr3_aa: CSVGGASAAGANVLTF; cdr3_nt: TGCAGCGTTGGGGGGGCCTCCGCAGCTGGGGCCAACGTCCTGACTTTC
j_call: TRBJ1-1; v_call: TRBV7-9; clone_size: many; d_call: -; cdr3_aa: CASSSPPLYTEAFF; cdr3_nt: TGTGCCAGCAGCTCCCCCCCGTTATACACTGAAGCTTTCTTT
j_call: TRBJ1-5; v_call: TRBV5-1; clone_size: many; d_call: -; cdr3_aa: CASSLAGTGNQPQHF; cdr3_nt: TGCGCCAGCAGCTTGGCCGGAACCGGCAATCAGCCCCAGCATTTT
j_call: TRBJ2-1; v_call: TRBV6-2/TRBV6-3; clone_size: many; d_call: TRBD2; cdr3_aa: CASRDLAGVGNEQFF; cdr3_nt: TGTGCCAGCAGGGATTTAGCGGGAGTTGGCAATGAGCAGTTCTTC
j_call: TRBJ2-7; v_call: TRBV7-2; clone_size: many; d_call: TRBD2; cdr3_aa: CASSFVTSGGGYEQYF; cdr3_nt: TGTGCCAGCAGCTTCGTGACTAGCGGGGGAGGCTACGAGCAGTACTTC
j_call: TRBJ2-1; v_call: TRBV19; clone_size: -; d_call: TRBD2; cdr3_aa: CASSNGGGSLYNEQFF; cdr3_nt: TGTGCCAGTAGTAATGGCGGGGGGTCTTTGTACAATGAGCAGTTCTTC
j_call: TRBJ2-2; v_call: TRBV3-1; clone_size: many; d_call: -; cdr3_aa: CASSQASRANRRAGELFF; cdr3_nt: TGTGCCAGCAGCCAAGCTAGCCGGGCAAACCGAAGGGCCGGGGAGCTGTTTTTT
j_call: TRBJ2-1; v_call: TRBV12-3/TRBV12-4; clone_size: many; d_call: -; cdr3_aa: CASRVDSSYNEQFF; cdr3_nt: TGTGCCAGCAGGGTGGACAGCTCCTACAATGAGCAGTTCTTC
j_call: TRBJ2-5; v_call: TRBV5-1; clone_size: many; d_call: -; cdr3_aa: CASSLGVGGGDQETQYF; cdr3_nt: TGCGCCAGCAGCTTGGGAGTTGGAGGCGGGGATCAAGAGACCCAGTACTTC
j_call: TRBJ2-7; v_call: TRBV3-1; clone_size: -; d_call: -; cdr3_aa: CASSSTRDYEQYF; cdr3_nt: TGTGCCAGCAGCTCGACGAGGGACTACGAGCAGTACTTC
j_call: TRBJ2-2; v_call: TRBV7-9; clone_size: few; d_call: -; cdr3_aa: CASSFGLASTGELFF; cdr3_nt: TGTGCCAGCAGCTTCGGCCTAGCCTCCACCGGGGAGCTGTTTTTT
j_call: TRBJ2-1; v_call: TRBV12-3/TRBV12-4; clone_size: few; d_call: TRBD2; cdr3_aa: CASITGTSGTYNEQFF; cdr3_nt: TGTGCCAGCATCACCGGGACTAGCGGGACATACAATGAGCAGTTCTTC